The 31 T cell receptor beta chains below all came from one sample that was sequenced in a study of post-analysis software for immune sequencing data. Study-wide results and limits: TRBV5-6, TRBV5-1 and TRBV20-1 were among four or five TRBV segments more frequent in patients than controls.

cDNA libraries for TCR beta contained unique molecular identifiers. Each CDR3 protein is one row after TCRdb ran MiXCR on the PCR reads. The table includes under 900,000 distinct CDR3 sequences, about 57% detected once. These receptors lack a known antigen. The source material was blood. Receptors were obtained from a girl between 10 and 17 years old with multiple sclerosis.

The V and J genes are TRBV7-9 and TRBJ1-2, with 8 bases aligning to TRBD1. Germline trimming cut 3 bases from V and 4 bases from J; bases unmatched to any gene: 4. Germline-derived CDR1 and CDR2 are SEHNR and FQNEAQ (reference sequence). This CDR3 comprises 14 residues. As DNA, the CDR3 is TGTGCCAGCAGCTTGACACAGGGGGGCTATGGCTACACCTTC. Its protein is CASSLTQGGYGYTF.

CDR3 region: CASSQTLGRAETQYF. In DNA, the CDR3 is TGTGCCAGCAGTCAAACTCTGGGGCGAGCAGAGACCCAGTACTTC. The J gene is TRBJ2-5, the V gene TRBV3-1; D is possibly TRBD1 (5 bases). Germline V gene sequence: CDR1 LGHDT, CDR2 YNNKEL (reference sequence). V gave up 6 bases and J gave up 4 bases, with 18 bases separating them. This CDR3 is 15 amino acids long.

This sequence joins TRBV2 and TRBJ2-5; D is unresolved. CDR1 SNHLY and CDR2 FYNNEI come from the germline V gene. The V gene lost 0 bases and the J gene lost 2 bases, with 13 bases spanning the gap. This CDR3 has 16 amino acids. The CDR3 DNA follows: TGTGCCAGCAGTGAAGCTGGCATTGGCCGACAAGAGACCCAGTACTTC. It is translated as CASSEAGIGRQETQYF.

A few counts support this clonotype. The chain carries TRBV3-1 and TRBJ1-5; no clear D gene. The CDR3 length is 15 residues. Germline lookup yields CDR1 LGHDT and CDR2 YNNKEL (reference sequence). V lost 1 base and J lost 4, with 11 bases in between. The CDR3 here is CASSQAARGNQPQHF. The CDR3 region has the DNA TGTGCCAGCAGCCAAGCGGCCCGAGGTAATCAGCCCCAGCATTTT.

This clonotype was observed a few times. The CDR3 sequence is CSGEQGNYGYTF. The CDR3 DNA reads as TGCAGCGGGGAACAGGGGAACTATGGCTACACCTTC. This chain uses TRBV29-1 with TRBJ1-2; TRBD1 agrees at 7 bases. Germline lookup yields CDR1 SQVTM and CDR2 ANQGSEA. This CDR3 has 12 residues. Trimming took 7 bases from V and 2 from J; bases not matched to a gene: 4. Looking up the rest from reference TRBV29-1 and TRBJ1-2 gives the full variable domain: SAVISQKPSRDICQRGTSLTIQCQVDSQVTMMFWYRQQPGQSLTLIATANQGSEATYESGFVIDKFPISRPNLTFSTLTVSNMSPEDSSIYLCSGEQGNYGYTFGSGTRLTVV.

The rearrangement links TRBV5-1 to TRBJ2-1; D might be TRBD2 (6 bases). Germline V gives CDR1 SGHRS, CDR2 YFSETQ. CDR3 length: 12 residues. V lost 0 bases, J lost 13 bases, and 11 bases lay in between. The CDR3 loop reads CASSLGRGLQFF. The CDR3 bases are TGCGCCAGCAGCTTGGGGAGGGGCCTACAGTTCTTC.

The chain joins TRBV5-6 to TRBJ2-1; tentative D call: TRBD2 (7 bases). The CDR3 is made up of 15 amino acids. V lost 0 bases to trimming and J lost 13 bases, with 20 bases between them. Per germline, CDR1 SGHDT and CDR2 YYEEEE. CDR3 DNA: TGTGCCAGCAGCTTGGCGAACAGAGGGGGGGGCAGACAGTTCTTC. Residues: CASSLANRGGGRQFF.

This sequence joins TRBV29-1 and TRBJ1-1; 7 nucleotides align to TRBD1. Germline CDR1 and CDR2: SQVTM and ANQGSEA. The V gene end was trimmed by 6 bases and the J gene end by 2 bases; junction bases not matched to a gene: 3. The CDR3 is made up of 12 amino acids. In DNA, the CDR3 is TGCAGCGTGTGGGACAGAAACACTGAAGCTTTCTTT. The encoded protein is CSVWDRNTEAFF.

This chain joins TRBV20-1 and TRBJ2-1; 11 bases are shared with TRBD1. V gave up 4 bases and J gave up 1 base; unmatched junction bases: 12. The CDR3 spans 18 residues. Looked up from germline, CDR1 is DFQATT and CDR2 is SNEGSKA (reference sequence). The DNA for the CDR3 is TGCAGTGCTAAAGGACAGGGGGCAGTTTCCAAGTCCTACAATGAGCAGTTCTTC. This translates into CSAKGQGAVSKSYNEQFF.

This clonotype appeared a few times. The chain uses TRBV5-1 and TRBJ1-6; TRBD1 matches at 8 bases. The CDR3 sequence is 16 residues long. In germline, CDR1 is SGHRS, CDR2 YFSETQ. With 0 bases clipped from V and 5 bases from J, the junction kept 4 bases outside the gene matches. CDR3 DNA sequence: TGCGCCAGCAGCTTGGCGGGGACAGGCGATAATTCACCCCTCCACTTT. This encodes CASSLAGTGDNSPLHF.

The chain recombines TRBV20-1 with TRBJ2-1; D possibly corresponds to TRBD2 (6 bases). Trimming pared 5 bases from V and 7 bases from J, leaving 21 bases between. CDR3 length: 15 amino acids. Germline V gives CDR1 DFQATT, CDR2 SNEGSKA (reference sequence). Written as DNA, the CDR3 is TGCAGTGCTTTTCCCGGGACTCGAGTTTCGAATGAGCAGTTCTTC. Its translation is CSAFPGTRVSNEQFF.

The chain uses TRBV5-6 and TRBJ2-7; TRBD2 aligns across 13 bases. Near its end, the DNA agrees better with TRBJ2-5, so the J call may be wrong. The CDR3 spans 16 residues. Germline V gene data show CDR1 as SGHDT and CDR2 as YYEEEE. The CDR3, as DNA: TGTGCCAGCAGCTTGGCCGTACTAGCGGGAGGGGAGACCCAGTACTTC. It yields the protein CASSLAVLAGGETQYF.

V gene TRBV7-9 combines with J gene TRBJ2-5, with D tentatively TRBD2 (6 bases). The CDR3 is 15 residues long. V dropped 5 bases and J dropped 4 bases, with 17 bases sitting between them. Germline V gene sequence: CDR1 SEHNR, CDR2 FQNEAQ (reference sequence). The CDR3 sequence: CASSRGLAGRETQYF. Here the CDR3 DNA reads TGTGCCAGCAGCCGCGGACTGGCGGGGCGAGAGACCCAGTACTTC.

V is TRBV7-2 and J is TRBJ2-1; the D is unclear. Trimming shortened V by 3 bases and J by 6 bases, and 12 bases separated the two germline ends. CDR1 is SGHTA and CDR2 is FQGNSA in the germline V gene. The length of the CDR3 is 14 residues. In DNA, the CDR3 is TGTGCCAGCAGCTTTCGGGCCCGGCGCAATGAGCAGTTCTTC. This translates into CASSFRARRNEQFF. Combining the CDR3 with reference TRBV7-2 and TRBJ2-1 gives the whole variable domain GAGVSQSPSNKVTEKGKDVELRCDPISGHTALYWYRQSLGQGLEFLIYFQGNSAPDKSGLPSDRFSAERTGGSVSTLTIQRTQQEDSAVYLCASSFRARRNEQFFGPGTRLTVL.

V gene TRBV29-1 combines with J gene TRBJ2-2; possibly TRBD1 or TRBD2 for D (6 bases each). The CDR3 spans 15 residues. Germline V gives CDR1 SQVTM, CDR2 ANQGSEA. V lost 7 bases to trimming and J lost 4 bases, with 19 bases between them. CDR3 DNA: TGCAGCGCCCGACAGGCAGGACTAATCACCGGGGAGCTGTTTTTT. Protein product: CSARQAGLITGELFF.

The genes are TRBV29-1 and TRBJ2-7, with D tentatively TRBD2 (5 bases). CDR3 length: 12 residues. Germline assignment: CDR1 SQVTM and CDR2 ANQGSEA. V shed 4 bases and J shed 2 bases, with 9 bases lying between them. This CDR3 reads CSVGERPYEQYF. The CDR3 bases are TGCAGCGTTGGGGAGCGACCCTACGAGCAGTACTTC.

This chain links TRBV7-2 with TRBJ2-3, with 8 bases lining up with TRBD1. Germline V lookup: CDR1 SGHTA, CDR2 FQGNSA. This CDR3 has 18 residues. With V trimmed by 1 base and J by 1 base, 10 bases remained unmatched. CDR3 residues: CASSLGRGRSLGTDTQYF. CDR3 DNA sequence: TGTGCCAGCAGCTTAGGCAGGGGGCGTAGTCTGGGCACAGATACGCAGTATTTT.

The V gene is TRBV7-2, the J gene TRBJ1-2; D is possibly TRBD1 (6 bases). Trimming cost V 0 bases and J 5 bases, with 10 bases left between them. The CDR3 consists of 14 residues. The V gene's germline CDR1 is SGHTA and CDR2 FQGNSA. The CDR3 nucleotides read TGTGCCAGCAGCTTAGCCCCGGGGACATATGGCTACACCTTC. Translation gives CASSLAPGTYGYTF.

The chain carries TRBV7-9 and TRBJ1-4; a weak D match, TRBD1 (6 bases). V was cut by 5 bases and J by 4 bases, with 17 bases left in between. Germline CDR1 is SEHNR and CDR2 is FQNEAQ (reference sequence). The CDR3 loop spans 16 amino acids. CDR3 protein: CASSRQPGAVNEKLFF. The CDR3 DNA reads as TGTGCCAGCAGCCGCCAACCGGGGGCGGTTAATGAAAAACTGTTTTTT.

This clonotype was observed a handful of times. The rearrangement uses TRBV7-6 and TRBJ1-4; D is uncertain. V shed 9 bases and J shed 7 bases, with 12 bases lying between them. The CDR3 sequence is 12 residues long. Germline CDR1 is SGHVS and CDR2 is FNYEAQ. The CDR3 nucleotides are TGTGCCAGTGGAGCGGGCGGTGAAAAACTGTTTTTT. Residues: CASGAGGEKLFF.

CDR3 nucleotides: TGTGCCATCAAGCGAGCGGTCCAAGAGACCCAGTACTTC. Encoded protein: CAIKRAVQETQYF. This chain links TRBV10-3 with TRBJ2-5; possibly TRBD2 for D (5 bases). Germline loops: CDR1 ENHRY, CDR2 SYGVKD. V was cut by 7 bases and J by 1 base, with 10 bases left in between. The CDR3 covers 13 residues.

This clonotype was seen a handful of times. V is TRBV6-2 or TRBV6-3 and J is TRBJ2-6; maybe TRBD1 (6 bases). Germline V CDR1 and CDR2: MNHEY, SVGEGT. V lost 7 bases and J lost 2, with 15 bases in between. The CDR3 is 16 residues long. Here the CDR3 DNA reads TGTGCCAGCACAAACAGGGAGCTCCCTGGGGCCAACGTCCTGACTTTC. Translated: CASTNRELPGANVLTF.

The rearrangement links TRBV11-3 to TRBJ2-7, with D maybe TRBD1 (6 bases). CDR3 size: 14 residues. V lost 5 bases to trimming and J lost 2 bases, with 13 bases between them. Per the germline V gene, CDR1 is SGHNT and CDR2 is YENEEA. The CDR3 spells CASSARDKPYEQYF. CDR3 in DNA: TGTGCCAGCAGCGCCCGGGACAAGCCCTACGAGCAGTACTTC.

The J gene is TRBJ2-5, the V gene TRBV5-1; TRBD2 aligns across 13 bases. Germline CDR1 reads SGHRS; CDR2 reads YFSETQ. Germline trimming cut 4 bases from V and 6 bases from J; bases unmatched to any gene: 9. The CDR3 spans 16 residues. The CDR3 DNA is TGCGCCAGCAGCAAGGCACGGACTAGCGGGAGAAAGACCCAGTACTTC. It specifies CASSKARTSGRKTQYF. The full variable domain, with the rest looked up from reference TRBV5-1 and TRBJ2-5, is KAGVTQTPRYLIKTRGQQVTLSCSPISGHRSVSWYQQTPGQGLQFLFEYFSETQRNKGNFPGRFSGRQFSNSRSEMNVSTLELGDSALYLCASSKARTSGRKTQYFGPGTRLLVL.

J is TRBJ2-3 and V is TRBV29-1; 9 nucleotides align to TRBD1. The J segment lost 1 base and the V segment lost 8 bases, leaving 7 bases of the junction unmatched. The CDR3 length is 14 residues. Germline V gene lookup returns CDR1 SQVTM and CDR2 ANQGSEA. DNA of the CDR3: TGCAGCAGAAACCGGGACAGGGGCACAGATACGCAGTATTTT. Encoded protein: CSRNRDRGTDTQYF.

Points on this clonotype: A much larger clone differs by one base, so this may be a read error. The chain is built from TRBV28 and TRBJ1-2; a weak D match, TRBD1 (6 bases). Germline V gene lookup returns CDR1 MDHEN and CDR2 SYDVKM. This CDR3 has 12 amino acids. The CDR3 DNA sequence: TGTGTTTCAGGGGCGGCTAACTATGGCTACACCTTC. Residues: CVSGAANYGYTF.

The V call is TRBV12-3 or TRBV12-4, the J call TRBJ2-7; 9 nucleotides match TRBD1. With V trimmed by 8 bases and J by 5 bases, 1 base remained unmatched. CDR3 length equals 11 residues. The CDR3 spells CASGTGNEQYF. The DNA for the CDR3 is TGTGCCAGCGGGACAGGGAACGAGCAGTACTTC.

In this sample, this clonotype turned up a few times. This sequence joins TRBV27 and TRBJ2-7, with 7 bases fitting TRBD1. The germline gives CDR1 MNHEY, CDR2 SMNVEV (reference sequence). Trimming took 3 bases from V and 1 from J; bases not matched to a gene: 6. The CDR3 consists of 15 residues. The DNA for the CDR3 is TGTGCCAGCAGTTTCCGGACAGGCGATTCCTACGAGCAGTACTTC. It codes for CASSFRTGDSYEQYF.

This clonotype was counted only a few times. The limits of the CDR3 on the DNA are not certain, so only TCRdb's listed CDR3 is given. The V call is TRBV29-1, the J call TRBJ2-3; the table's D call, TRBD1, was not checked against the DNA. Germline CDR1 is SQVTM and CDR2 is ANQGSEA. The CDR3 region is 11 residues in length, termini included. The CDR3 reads CSVGTGISKYF.

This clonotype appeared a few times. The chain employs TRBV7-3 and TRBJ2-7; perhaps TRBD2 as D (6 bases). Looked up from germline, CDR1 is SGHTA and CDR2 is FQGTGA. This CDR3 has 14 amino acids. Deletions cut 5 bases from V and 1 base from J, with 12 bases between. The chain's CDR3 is CASSPEGLSYEQYF. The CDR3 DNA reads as TGTGCCAGCAGCCCGGAGGGGCTTTCCTACGAGCAGTACTTC.

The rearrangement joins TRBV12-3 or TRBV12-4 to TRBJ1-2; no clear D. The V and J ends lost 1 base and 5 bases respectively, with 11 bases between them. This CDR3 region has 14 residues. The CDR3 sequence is CASSLGSASYGYTF. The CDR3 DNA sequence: TGTGCCAGCAGTTTAGGCAGTGCCTCGTATGGCTACACCTTC.